A selection of T cell receptor beta chains follows, all from one sample in a study of cytomegalovirus exposure and HLA in healthy donors. The repertoire was sequenced with immunoSEQ multiplex PCR; TCRdb's copy has only in-frame clones and lacks some. Of some 130,000 clones listed, around 77% were seen once; the top ten hold 2% to 2.5%. Sample: PBMCs. All receptors come from a man aged 25-45 years in good health and CMV-seronegative. Each CDR3 is given with its conserved first and last residue. Each record gives: V gene, clone size, J gene, D gene, CDR3 DNA, CDR3 protein. The D gene is left open where the match is weak. Expanded clones are given a class, and other clones once, few, many or no size at all.

v_gene: TRBV18
abundance: -
j_gene: TRBJ1-5
d_gene: -
CDR3nt: TGTGCCAGCTCACCGGGAGGGAATCAGCCCCAGCATTTT
CDR3aa: CASSPGGNQPQHF

v_gene: TRBV7-2
abundance: -
j_gene: TRBJ1-4
d_gene: -
CDR3nt: TGTGCCAGCAGCCTGTCCCCGGGTCGTGAAAAACTGTTTTTT
CDR3aa: CASSLSPGREKLFF

v_gene: TRBV5-1
abundance: -
j_gene: TRBJ2-7
d_gene: TRBD1
CDR3nt: TGCGCCAGCAGCTGGAGGGGACAGGGCGACGGGGAGCAGTACTTC
CDR3aa: CASSWRGQGDGEQYF

v_gene: TRBV6-4
abundance: few
j_gene: TRBJ2-2
d_gene: -
CDR3nt: TGTGCCAGCAGAGAGCAGGGCACCGGGGAGCTGTTTTTT
CDR3aa: CASREQGTGELFF

v_gene: TRBV6-4
abundance: -
j_gene: TRBJ2-7
d_gene: TRBD2
CDR3nt: TGTGCCAGCAGTGACTCGTGTCTAGCGGCCTTCTACGAGCAGTACTTC
CDR3aa: CASSDSCLAAFYEQYF

v_gene: TRBV30
abundance: -
j_gene: TRBJ2-3
d_gene: TRBD2
CDR3nt: TGTGCCTGGAAACTAGCGGGAGGCCACCTAAAGTTT
CDR3aa: CAWKLAGGHLKF

v_gene: TRBV11-3
abundance: -
j_gene: TRBJ2-7
d_gene: TRBD2
CDR3nt: TGTGCCAGCAGCTTAGGGCGGGGGAACTCCTACGAGCAGTACTTC
CDR3aa: CASSLGRGNSYEQYF

v_gene: TRBV5-6
abundance: -
j_gene: TRBJ2-7
d_gene: TRBD2
CDR3nt: TGTGCCAGCAGCTTGGGGGCGGGAGGCGGCGCCGAGCAGTACTTC
CDR3aa: CASSLGAGGGAEQYF

v_gene: TRBV13
abundance: -
j_gene: TRBJ2-1
d_gene: TRBD2
CDR3nt: TGTGCCAGCAGCTTAGATATAGCGGGAGGCCACAATGAGCAGTTCTTC
CDR3aa: CASSLDIAGGHNEQFF

v_gene: TRBV11-2
abundance: -
j_gene: TRBJ2-3
d_gene: TRBD2
CDR3nt: TGTGCCAGCAGCTTCGGGACTAGCGGGACCCAAGGGTCGCAGTATTTT
CDR3aa: CASSFGTSGTQGSQYF

v_gene: TRBV10-3
abundance: -
j_gene: TRBJ2-3
d_gene: TRBD1
CDR3nt: TGTGCCATCAGTGCCACCTCACAGGGGGGAAACACAGATACGCAGTATTTT
CDR3aa: CAISATSQGGNTDTQYF

v_gene: TRBV11-1
abundance: -
j_gene: TRBJ2-7
d_gene: -
CDR3nt: TGTGCCAGCAGCATCGCCGCGGGACTCCTCTACGAGCAGTACTTC
CDR3aa: CASSIAAGLLYEQYF

v_gene: TRBV25-1
abundance: few
j_gene: TRBJ1-1
d_gene: TRBD1
CDR3nt: TGTGCCAGCAGTTACACAGGGGTGGACACTGAAGCTTTCTTT
CDR3aa: CASSYTGVDTEAFF

v_gene: TRBV11-2
abundance: -
j_gene: TRBJ2-5
d_gene: -
CDR3nt: TGTGCCAGCAGCCCCCTAGGGGGATATCAAGAGACCCAGTACTTC
CDR3aa: CASSPLGGYQETQYF

v_gene: TRBV25-1
abundance: -
j_gene: TRBJ2-1
d_gene: -
CDR3nt: TGTGCCAGCAGTTCCGACACCCCCTCCTACAATGAGCAGTTCTTC
CDR3aa: CASSSDTPSYNEQFF

v_gene: TRBV10-3
abundance: -
j_gene: TRBJ1-1
d_gene: -
CDR3nt: TGTGCCATCAGTGTTGCAGGGCTCACTGAAGCTTTCTTT
CDR3aa: CAISVAGLTEAFF

v_gene: TRBV10-2
abundance: -
j_gene: TRBJ2-6
d_gene: TRBD1
CDR3nt: TGCGCCAGCACGGGACAGGGGGGAACTGGGGCCAACGTCCTGACTTTC
CDR3aa: CASTGQGGTGANVLTF

v_gene: TRBV6-1
abundance: -
j_gene: TRBJ2-5
d_gene: -
CDR3nt: TGTGCCAGCAGTGGCCGGGGAGTATCAGAGACCCAGTACTTC
CDR3aa: CASSGRGVSETQYF

v_gene: TRBV6-1
abundance: -
j_gene: TRBJ1-6
d_gene: -
CDR3nt: TGTGCCAGCAGTGAGAGGGGGACGGATTCACCCCTCCACTTT
CDR3aa: CASSERGTDSPLHF

v_gene: TRBV30
abundance: -
j_gene: TRBJ2-7
d_gene: -
CDR3nt: TGTGCCTGGAGTCGGGACAACTCCTACGAGCAGTACTTC
CDR3aa: CAWSRDNSYEQYF

v_gene: TRBV6-5
abundance: once
j_gene: TRBJ2-7
d_gene: TRBD1
CDR3nt: TGTGCCAGCAGTTTCGGACAGGGGAAGTCCTACGAGCAGTACTTC
CDR3aa: CASSFGQGKSYEQYF

v_gene: TRBV19
abundance: -
j_gene: TRBJ2-1
d_gene: TRBD1
CDR3nt: TGTGCCAGTAGTAAACTCGACAGGGCCGTCTACAATGAGCAGTTCTTC
CDR3aa: CASSKLDRAVYNEQFF

v_gene: TRBV15
abundance: -
j_gene: TRBJ1-1
d_gene: TRBD1
CDR3nt: TGTGCCACCGGACGACAGGGGGCTCTTAACACTGAAGCTTTCTTT
CDR3aa: CATGRQGALNTEAFF

v_gene: TRBV2
abundance: few
j_gene: TRBJ2-2
d_gene: -
CDR3nt: TGTGCCAGCGGTCTAGCGAGAAACACCGGGGAGCTGTTTTTT
CDR3aa: CASGLARNTGELFF

v_gene: TRBV6-1
abundance: few
j_gene: TRBJ1-5
d_gene: -
CDR3nt: TGTGCCAGTGTTCAGGTTTCTGGGCAGCCCCAGCATTTT
CDR3aa: CASVQVSGQPQHF

v_gene: TRBV19
abundance: -
j_gene: TRBJ1-5
d_gene: -
CDR3nt: TGTGCCAGTAGTCCGACAATGGCAAGCAATCAGCCCCAGCATTTT
CDR3aa: CASSPTMASNQPQHF

v_gene: TRBV6-5
abundance: -
j_gene: TRBJ1-2
d_gene: -
CDR3nt: TGTGCCAGCAGTTACGGGGGGGTGGACTCCTATGGCTACACCTTC
CDR3aa: CASSYGGVDSYGYTF

v_gene: TRBV30
abundance: -
j_gene: TRBJ1-5
d_gene: TRBD1
CDR3nt: TGTGCCGCAAGCCGGGACAGGGTACGCGGCAATCAGCCCCAGCATTTT
CDR3aa: CAASRDRVRGNQPQHF

v_gene: TRBV5-4
abundance: once
j_gene: TRBJ1-1
d_gene: -
CDR3nt: TGTGCCAGCAGCTTGGACGCGGGGGTCGGGAGCACTGAAGCTTTCTTT
CDR3aa: CASSLDAGVGSTEAFF

v_gene: TRBV7-3
abundance: -
j_gene: TRBJ2-7
d_gene: TRBD2
CDR3nt: TGTGCCAGCAGCGAACTAGCGGGGGACTACGAGCAGTACTTC
CDR3aa: CASSELAGDYEQYF

v_gene: TRBV14
abundance: -
j_gene: TRBJ1-3
d_gene: TRBD1
CDR3nt: TGTGCCAGCAGCCAGAACAGGGGTTATGCTGGAAACACCATATATTTT
CDR3aa: CASSQNRGYAGNTIYF

v_gene: TRBV11-2
abundance: -
j_gene: TRBJ1-1
d_gene: -
CDR3nt: TGTGCCAGCAGCTTTTCAGGTTCTAACACTGAAGCTTTCTTT
CDR3aa: CASSFSGSNTEAFF

v_gene: TRBV10-3
abundance: -
j_gene: TRBJ2-5
d_gene: TRBD2
CDR3nt: TGTGCCATCAGGAGCCCCACTAGCGGCGAGACCCAGTACTTC
CDR3aa: CAIRSPTSGETQYF

v_gene: TRBV7-8
abundance: -
j_gene: TRBJ2-2
d_gene: TRBD2
CDR3nt: TGTGCCAGCAGCACCATGACTAGCGGGAACACCGGGGAGCTGTTTTTT
CDR3aa: CASSTMTSGNTGELFF

v_gene: TRBV2
abundance: -
j_gene: TRBJ2-3
d_gene: -
CDR3nt: TGTGCCAGCAGTGTCAGGGTCGGTAGCACAGATACGCAGTATTTT
CDR3aa: CASSVRVGSTDTQYF

v_gene: TRBV5-4
abundance: -
j_gene: TRBJ2-2
d_gene: TRBD2
CDR3nt: TGTGCCAGCAGCTTTCGGGTAGCGGGAAGCGGGGAGCTGTTTTTT
CDR3aa: CASSFRVAGSGELFF

v_gene: TRBV19
abundance: -
j_gene: TRBJ2-3
d_gene: -
CDR3nt: TGTGCCACCACAAGCACAGATACGCAGTATTTT
CDR3aa: CATTSTDTQYF

v_gene: TRBV27
abundance: -
j_gene: TRBJ2-4
d_gene: TRBD2
CDR3nt: TGTGCCAGCAGGGCGGGAGGACTTGTCAAAAACATTCAGTACTTC
CDR3aa: CASRAGGLVKNIQYF

v_gene: TRBV7-3
abundance: -
j_gene: TRBJ2-3
d_gene: -
CDR3nt: TGTGCCAGCAGCTTAATGGCAGGGGCAGATACGCAGTATTTT
CDR3aa: CASSLMAGADTQYF

v_gene: TRBV6-6
abundance: -
j_gene: TRBJ1-1
d_gene: TRBD1
CDR3nt: TGTGCCAGCAGTTATTCTGGACAGGTGTTGAACACTGAAGCTTTCTTT
CDR3aa: CASSYSGQVLNTEAFF

v_gene: TRBV10-3
abundance: -
j_gene: TRBJ2-7
d_gene: -
CDR3nt: TGTGCCATCAGTGAGACATGCTACGAGCAGTACTTC
CDR3aa: CAISETCYEQYF

v_gene: TRBV29-1
abundance: -
j_gene: TRBJ1-5
d_gene: -
CDR3nt: TGCAGCGTTGCAGGCAGCGGTGGCAATCAGCCCCAGCATTTT
CDR3aa: CSVAGSGGNQPQHF

v_gene: TRBV4-1
abundance: -
j_gene: TRBJ1-4
d_gene: TRBD1
CDR3nt: TGCGCCAGCAGCGGCAGGGGGCTGGCTAATGAAAAACTGTTTTTT
CDR3aa: CASSGRGLANEKLFF

v_gene: TRBV5-4
abundance: -
j_gene: TRBJ2-7
d_gene: -
CDR3nt: TGTGCCAGCAGCCGAAACAGCTACGAGCAGTACTTC
CDR3aa: CASSRNSYEQYF